The rows below give T cell receptor beta chains drawn from one sample of a study of T cells in Graves' hyperthyroidism and ophthalmopathy. TCRdb called the multiplex PCR reads again in MiXCR, with one record for every CDR3 protein. The sample holds about 350,000 distinct CDR3 sequences, approximately 20% seen once. Sequencing was performed on blood. These receptors all stem from a woman aged 18 to 35 with Graves' hyperthyroidism. Each CDR3 is given with its conserved first and last residue. A D gene is named only where the DNA matches it firmly. Size values are once, few and many counts, or a class for expanded clones, and some rows have none.

j_call v_call cdr3_length d_call clone_size cdr3_aa cdr3_nt
TRBJ1-1 TRBV27 12 . many CASKNIVAEAFF TGTGCCAGCAAGAATATTGTGGCTGAAGCTTTCTTT
TRBJ1-1 TRBV20-1 15 . many CSASMFGAENTEAFF TGCAGTGCTAGTATGTTCGGGGCGGAGAACACTGAAGCTTTCTTT
TRBJ2-7 TRBV27 16 TRBD2 many CASSIGTSGDPYEQYF TGTGCCAGCAGTATAGGGACTAGCGGGGATCCCTACGAGCAGTACTTC
TRBJ1-1 TRBV12-3/TRBV12-4 16 . many CASRTTGTTMNTEAFF TGTGCCAGCAGGACGACAGGTACAACCATGAACACTGAAGCTTTCTTT
TRBJ2-7 TRBV6-1 16 TRBD1 . CASTPNFRDRAYEQYF TGTGCCAGCACCCCTAATTTCCGGGACAGGGCCTACGAGCAGTACTTC
TRBJ1-5 TRBV20-1 14 TRBD1 many CSALRTGSNQPQHF TGCAGTGCCCTCCGGACAGGAAGCAATCAGCCCCAGCATTTT
TRBJ1-2 TRBV6-1 16 . many CASSRQRGGVYYGYTF TGTGCCAGCAGTCGACAGCGGGGAGGTGTTTATTATGGCTACACCTTC
TRBJ1-2 TRBV7-9 13 . many CASSILLDYGYTF TGTGCCAGCAGCATATTGCTCGACTATGGCTACACCTTC
TRBJ2-7 TRBV20-1 15 TRBD1 many CSVRLFQGVLFEQYF TGCAGTGTTAGGCTTTTTCAGGGGGTTCTTTTCGAGCAGTACTTC
TRBJ1-2 TRBV12-3/TRBV12-4 13 . many CASSSQGSDGYTF TGTGCCAGCAGTTCCCAGGGGTCTGATGGCTACACCTTC
TRBJ1-5 TRBV7-2 15 . many CASSLVQEGNQPQHF TGTGCCAGCAGCTTAGTCCAGGAGGGCAATCAGCCCCAGCATTTT
TRBJ2-2 TRBV11-2 16 TRBD2 many CASSREGLAGTGELFF TGTGCCAGCAGCCGAGAGGGACTAGCGGGGACCGGGGAGCTGTTTTTT
TRBJ1-5 TRBV20-1 17 TRBD1 many CSARGQGDRGFLQPQHF TGCAGTGCTAGAGGCCAAGGGGACAGGGGATTTTTACAGCCCCAGCATTTT
TRBJ1-2 TRBV24-1 12 . . CATSGGNYGYTF TGTGCCACCAGTGGCGGTAACTATGGCTACACCTTC
TRBJ2-7 TRBV5-1 14 . many CASTTGKVVDEQYF TGCGCCAGCACGACGGGGAAGGTAGTCGACGAGCAGTACTTC
TRBJ2-7 TRBV20-1 14 . many CSARDGGGIYEQYF TGCAGTGCTAGAGATGGTGGGGGGATCTACGAGCAGTACTTC
TRBJ2-7 TRBV2 14 . many CATNRDTLTYEQYF TGTGCCACCAATCGGGACACCCTTACCTACGAGCAGTACTTC
TRBJ2-2 TRBV6-2/TRBV6-3 17 . many CASSYSLAGPETGELFF TGTGCCAGCAGTTACTCACTCGCGGGGCCCGAGACCGGGGAGCTGTTTTTT
TRBJ1-2 TRBV7-2 15 . many CASSLEPGLWDGYTF TGTGCCAGCAGCTTAGAGCCAGGGCTTTGGGATGGCTACACCTTC
TRBJ1-2 TRBV6-1 14 TRBD1 . CASRRTGDEFGYTF TGTGCCAGCCGCCGGACAGGGGATGAATTCGGCTACACCTTC
TRBJ2-7 TRBV12-3/TRBV12-4 13 . . CASSFGAEDEQYF TGTGCCAGCAGTTTTGGGGCAGAGGACGAGCAGTACTTC
TRBJ1-5 TRBV30 20 TRBD1 . CACHTSFFGQGADSNQPQHF TGTGCCTGCCACACCTCGTTCTTCGGACAGGGGGCGGATAGCAATCAGCCCCAGCATTTT
TRBJ1-5 TRBV19 15 . many CASRVGEISNQPQHF TGTGCCAGTAGGGTGGGGGAGATCAGCAATCAGCCCCAGCATTTT
TRBJ1-5 TRBV12-3/TRBV12-4 12 . many CASSLGVRAQHF TGTGCCAGCAGTTTGGGCGTCCGAGCCCAGCATTTT
TRBJ2-7 TRBV6-1 14 . many CTSSESGGPYEQYF TGTACCAGCAGTGAATCTGGCGGCCCCTACGAGCAGTACTTC
TRBJ1-2 TRBV6-5 16 . . CASSYSDFVPRDGYTF TGTGCCAGCAGTTACTCGGATTTCGTGCCTAGGGATGGCTACACCTTC
TRBJ2-5 TRBV11-2 17 TRBD1 many CASSLRRGQGAIGTQYF TGTGCCAGCAGCTTAAGGAGGGGACAGGGGGCGATCGGGACCCAGTACTTC
TRBJ2-7 TRBV28 16 TRBD2 . CASSLASGLAIYEQYF TGTGCCAGCAGCCTGGCTTCTGGACTAGCTATCTACGAGCAGTACTTC
TRBJ2-7 TRBV20-1 15 TRBD1 many CSARGGQGFSYEQYF TGCAGTGCTAGGGGTGGACAGGGATTCTCCTACGAGCAGTACTTC
TRBJ2-2 TRBV5-1 15 . few CASSSYSENTGELFF TGCGCCAGCAGCTCTTATAGCGAGAACACCGGGGAGCTGTTTTTT
TRBJ2-5 TRBV28 14 . . CASSVAGLQETQYF TGTGCCAGCAGTGTCGCGGGACTTCAAGAGACCCAGTACTTC
TRBJ1-5 TRBV12-3/TRBV12-4 19 . many CASSSYGGRSPNSNQPQHF TGTGCCAGCAGTTCTTACGGTGGGAGGTCACCTAATAGCAATCAGCCCCAGCATTTT
TRBJ1-5 TRBV20-1 13 . many CSAPSEGNQPQHF TGCAGTGCACCTAGCGAGGGCAATCAGCCCCAGCATTTT
TRBJ1-1 TRBV5-1 15 TRBD1 many CASSLEGQRSTEAFF TGCGCCAGCAGCCTGGAGGGACAGCGGAGCACTGAAGCTTTCTTT
TRBJ1-5 TRBV5-1 14 . . CASSYGRSNQPQHF TGCGCCAGCAGCTACGGACGGAGCAATCAGCCCCAGCATTTT
TRBJ2-7 TRBV11-3 13 . . CASSSDRIYEQYF TGTGCCAGCAGCTCCGACAGGATCTACGAGCAGTACTTC
TRBJ2-2 TRBV12-3/TRBV12-4 16 . many CASSPLPQGNTGELFF TGTGCCAGCAGTCCCCTCCCCCAGGGGAACACCGGGGAGCTGTTTTTT
TRBJ2-7 TRBV5-4 14 TRBD1 many CASRAGQELNEQYF TGTGCCAGCAGGGCCGGACAGGAGTTAAACGAGCAGTACTTC
TRBJ1-5 TRBV4-1 15 . many CASSQRQGSNQPQHF TGCGCCAGCAGCCAGCGCCAGGGGAGCAATCAGCCCCAGCATTTT
TRBJ2-7 TRBV6-1 15 . . CASSPYRGGAYEQYF TGTGCCAGCAGCCCCTACAGGGGCGGGGCGTACGAGCAGTACTTC
TRBJ1-6 TRBV28 17 TRBD1 many CASSLSRGRLSHSPLHF TGTGCCAGCAGTTTATCGAGGGGGCGGCTTAGCCATTCACCCCTCCACTTT
TRBJ1-5 TRBV12-3/TRBV12-4 16 . many CASSLDRGYSNQPQHF TGTGCCAGCAGTTTAGACCGGGGCTATAGCAATCAGCCCCAGCATTTT
TRBJ2-2 TRBV5-1 16 TRBD1 many CASSRAGTGDVGELFF TGCGCCAGCTCCCGGGCGGGGACAGGGGACGTCGGGGAGCTGTTTTTT
TRBJ2-7 TRBV24-1 12 . few CATSLHGYEQYF TGTGCCACCAGCCTACACGGCTACGAGCAGTACTTC
TRBJ2-2 TRBV6-1 13 . many CASSQDSTGELFF TGTGCCAGCAGTCAGGACAGCACCGGGGAGCTGTTTTTT
TRBJ2-2 TRBV12-3/TRBV12-4 13 . many CASARRNTGELFF TGTGCCAGCGCAAGGCGGAACACCGGGGAGCTGTTTTTT
TRBJ2-5 TRBV7-2 15 . many CASSRGGGHGETQYF TGTGCCAGCAGCCGTGGGGGGGGCCATGGGGAGACCCAGTACTTC
TRBJ1-1 TRBV2 11 . . CASGMYVEAFF TGTGCCAGTGGGATGTACGTCGAAGCTTTCTTT
TRBJ1-2 TRBV12-3/TRBV12-4 13 . many CASSSSGAEGYTF TGTGCCAGCAGTTCCTCGGGGGCGGAAGGCTACACCTTC
TRBJ2-5 TRBV12-5 13 . many CASAPSGIETQYF TGTGCTAGTGCCCCCTCCGGGATCGAGACCCAGTACTTC